What follows are 20 T cell receptor beta chains derived from one specimen sequenced in a study of shared clonotypes between healthy human individuals. Repertoires were generated with immunoSEQ multiplex PCR, while TCRdb's copy carries only in-frame clones and drops some. The table includes approximately 2,300,000 clones, around 90% detected once. The specimen sequenced was naive CD4+ T cells from PBMCs. Indicated subset: CD45RA+ positively selected. The source of these receptors is a man aged 18 to 30 in good health. Some clones in this sample may be carry-over from other donors' samples.

The chain combines TRBV27 with TRBJ1-1, with 8 positions matching TRBD1. Germline CDR1 MNHEY, CDR2 SMNVEV (reference sequence). V lost 6 bases to trimming and J lost 1 base; unmatched junction nucleotides: 7. This CDR3 spans 15 amino acids. CDR3 coding DNA: TGTGCCAGCAGGTTGAAGCAGGGGGCGAACACTGAAGCTTTCTTT. Protein: CASRLKQGANTEAFF.

This clone was recorded only once. Other DNA sequences from this sample encode an identical CDR3 as well. DNA of the CDR3: TGTGCCAGCTCACCGGACCCGGGGAATCAGCCCCAGCATTTT. This sequence encodes CASSPDPGNQPQHF. V usage is TRBV18 and J usage is TRBJ1-5; D unresolved. The CDR3 runs 14 residues. V lost 3 bases and J 4 bases, leaving 10 bases between the germline ends. The germline V gene encodes CDR1 KGHSH and CDR2 LQKENI.

V usage is TRBV6-5 and J usage is TRBJ2-1, with D possibly TRBD2 on 6 matching bases. Trimming shortened V by 2 bases and J by 3 bases, and 11 bases separated the two germline ends. This CDR3 is built from 15 residues. Germline CDR1 reads MNHEY; CDR2 reads SVGAGI. CDR3 amino acids: CASSYMGGSYNEQFF. The DNA of the CDR3 is TGTGCCAGCAGTTACATGGGGGGTAGCTACAATGAGCAGTTCTTC.

In DNA form, the CDR3 reads TGCGCCAGCAGCCAACCTTTGGGGGACAGGGGCAACACCATATATTTT. Translating gives CASSQPLGDRGNTIYF. The chain links TRBV4-1 to TRBJ1-3; the match to TRBD1 covers 10 bases. This CDR3 has 16 amino acids. Germline assignment: CDR1 MGHRA and CDR2 YSYEKL. The trim removed 2 bases at V and 7 bases at J, leaving 8 bases unmatched.

The chain combines TRBV29-1 with TRBJ1-1, with D perhaps TRBD1 (6 bases). The V end was cut by 7 bases, the J end by 5 bases, with 17 bases between. There are 13 residues in the CDR3. CDR1 is SQVTM and CDR2 is ANQGSEA in the germline V gene. The CDR3 region has the DNA TGCAGCGCTGGGGGCAGGGGTTGGACTGAAGCTTTCTTT. The encoded protein is CSAGGRGWTEAFF.

The chain has TRBV10-3 and TRBJ2-7; D is undetermined. CDR3 size: 15 residues. Germline values: CDR1 ENHRY, CDR2 SYGVKD. With 0 bases removed from V and 7 bases from J, the gap between germline ends came to 16 bases. CDR3 loop: CAISESEVVIREQYF. The CDR3 nucleotides read TGTGCCATCAGTGAGTCTGAGGTAGTTATAAGGGAGCAGTACTTC.

On this clone itself: Other DNA sequences in this specimen translate into the identical CDR3. The V gene is TRBV30, the J gene TRBJ2-1; 9 positions match TRBD2. This CDR3 has 14 amino acids. The junction had 6 bases not matched to a gene; V was cut back by 3 bases and J by 6 bases. Germline V CDR1 and CDR2: GTSNPN, SVGIG (reference sequence). CDR3 sequence reads: CAWSMGLAGNEQFF. CDR3 coding DNA: TGTGCCTGGAGCATGGGACTAGCAGGCAATGAGCAGTTCTTC. The variable domain in full, with the rest retrieved from reference TRBV30 and TRBJ2-1, is SQTIHQWPATLVQPVGSPLSLECTVEGTSNPNLYWYRQAAGRGLQLLFYSVGIGQISSEVPQNLSASRPQDRQFILSSKKLLLSDSGFYLCAWSMGLAGNEQFFGPGTRLTVL.

The chain combines TRBV28 with TRBJ1-1; 9 nucleotides align to TRBD1. V dropped 4 bases and J dropped 4; count of bases not matched to a gene: 10. The CDR3 is made up of 16 amino acids. Per the germline V gene, CDR1 is MDHEN and CDR2 is SYDVKM. CDR3 coding DNA: TGTGCCAGCAGTTCACACTACTCGGACAGGGGCACTGAAGCTTTCTTT. Its translation is CASSSHYSDRGTEAFF.

A single count supports this clone. The chain combines TRBV9 with TRBJ2-1; the match to TRBD2 covers 9 bases. This CDR3 has 15 residues. With V trimmed by 1 base and J by 7 bases, 6 bases remained unmatched. Germline assignment: CDR1 SGDLS and CDR2 YYNGEE. The CDR3 loop reads CASSVTAGGRNEQFF. The CDR3 DNA sequence: TGTGCCAGCAGCGTAACAGCGGGAGGTCGTAATGAGCAGTTCTTC.

The gene calls are TRBV13 and TRBJ2-2; D may correspond to TRBD1 or TRBD2 (6 bases each). Trimming pared 0 bases from V and 4 bases from J, leaving 9 bases between. Germline CDR1 and CDR2: PRHDT and FYEKMQ (reference sequence). The CDR3 runs 15 residues. CDR3 in DNA: TGTGCCAGCAGCTTAGGACAGGGAGGCACCGGGGAGCTGTTTTTT. This sequence encodes CASSLGQGGTGELFF.

This clone has just one count. This rearrangement joins TRBV5-4 to TRBJ2-5, with 7 bases lining up with TRBD1. The trim removed 0 bases at V and 5 bases at J, leaving 4 bases unmatched. Germline V gives CDR1 SGHNT, CDR2 YYREEE (reference sequence). The CDR3 loop spans 14 amino acids. The CDR3 loop reads CASSLAQGMETQYF. The CDR3 nucleotides read TGTGCCAGCAGCTTGGCACAGGGGATGGAGACCCAGTACTTC. Full variable domain (outside the CDR3, taken from reference TRBV5-4 and TRBJ2-5): ETGVTQSPTHLIKTRGQQVTLRCSSQSGHNTVSWYQQALGQGPQFIFQYYREEENGRGNFPPRFSGLQFPNYSSELNVNALELDDSALYLCASSLAQGMETQYFGPGTRLLVL.

Concerning this clone: Other DNA sequences of this sample code for an identical CDR3. V usage is TRBV15 and J usage is TRBJ1-1; tentatively, D is TRBD1 (6 bases). In germline, CDR1 is LNHNV, CDR2 YYDKDF (reference sequence). Trimming cost V 0 bases and J 3 bases, with 8 bases left between them. This CDR3 has 14 residues. The CDR3 bases are TGTGCCACCAGCAGAGATAGGGGGGACACTGAAGCTTTCTTT. Translated: CATSRDRGDTEAFF.

The chain recombines TRBV5-4 with TRBJ1-2; maybe TRBD1 (6 bases). Germline V CDR1 and CDR2: SGHNT, YYREEE (reference sequence). CDR3 length equals 15 residues. V was pared by 0 bases and J by 5 bases, with 14 bases between. The CDR3 DNA reads TGTGCCAGCAGCTTGGAGGGGGGGGCTGGATATGGCTACACCTTC. Its protein product is CASSLEGGAGYGYTF. Full variable domain (remainder filled in from reference TRBV5-4 and TRBJ1-2): ETGVTQSPTHLIKTRGQQVTLRCSSQSGHNTVSWYQQALGQGPQFIFQYYREEENGRGNFPPRFSGLQFPNYSSELNVNALELDDSALYLCASSLEGGAGYGYTFGSGTRLTVV.

The DNA for the CDR3 is TGTGCCAGCAGTTGGGCAGGGGGCGAAAAACTGTTTTTT. This translates into CASSWAGGEKLFF. The V gene is TRBV28, the J gene TRBJ1-4, with 8 bases lining up with TRBD1. The CDR3 sequence is 13 residues long. The germline V gene encodes CDR1 MDHEN and CDR2 SYDVKM. With 4 bases clipped from V and 8 bases from J, the junction kept 3 bases outside the gene matches.

To note about this clone: This same CDR3 is encoded by further DNA sequences in the sample. This sequence joins TRBV7-2 and TRBJ1-1, with a possible D match to TRBD1 (6 bases). CDR3 size: 13 residues. Germline V gives CDR1 SGHTA, CDR2 FQGNSA. Between the trimmed V and J ends, which lost 1 base and 8 bases, there was a span of 11 bases. Here the CDR3 DNA reads TGTGCCAGCAGCTTAGATTTAGGGACAGAAGCTTTCTTT. Protein: CASSLDLGTEAFF. Based on the CDR3 plus reference TRBV7-2 and TRBJ1-1, the full variable domain is GAGVSQSPSNKVTEKGKDVELRCDPISGHTALYWYRQSLGQGLEFLIYFQGNSAPDKSGLPSDRFSAERTGGSVSTLTIQRTQQEDSAVYLCASSLDLGTEAFFGQGTRLTVV.

The V and J genes are TRBV7-9 and TRBJ1-4; D is unclear. The V end was cut by 5 bases, the J end by 7 bases, with 14 bases between. CDR1 and CDR2 (germline): SEHNR, FQNEAQ (reference sequence). The CDR3 has 14 amino acids. Here the CDR3 reads CASSLTDGGEKLFF. CDR3 coding DNA: TGTGCCAGCAGCCTCACAGACGGCGGTGAAAAACTGTTTTTT.

The J gene is TRBJ1-5, the V gene TRBV9, with TRBD1 identical over 11 bases. This CDR3 has 15 amino acids. CDR1 is SGDLS, CDR2 YYNGEE, per germline. Trimming cost V 4 bases and J 4 bases; bases outside gene matches: 4. The CDR3 DNA sequence: TGTGCCAGCAGCCGGGGACAGGGGGTTAATCAGCCCCAGCATTTT. It specifies CASSRGQGVNQPQHF.

The chain joins TRBV29-1 to TRBJ2-5; D is possibly TRBD2 (6 bases). V was clipped by 6 bases and J by 5 bases, with 16 bases between them. Per the germline V gene, CDR1 is SQVTM and CDR2 is ANQGSEA. The CDR3 spans 13 residues. CDR3 residues: CSVAPGEWETQYF. The CDR3 nucleotides read TGCAGCGTCGCCCCGGGAGAGTGGGAGACCCAGTACTTC.

The chain links TRBV5-1 to TRBJ2-1, with 9 bases aligning to TRBD1. Germline CDR1 and CDR2: SGHRS and YFSETQ. The CDR3 covers 15 residues. V dropped 0 bases and J dropped 6; count of bases not matched to a gene: 4. Here the CDR3 DNA reads TGCGCCAGCAGCTTGGACGGACAGGGGTTCAATGAGCAGTTCTTC. It is translated as CASSLDGQGFNEQFF.

The J gene is TRBJ1-1, the V gene TRBV18; no definite D call. The CDR3 extends over 16 amino acids. Trimming removed 2 bases at V and 3 bases at J, with 16 bases between. Germline V lookup: CDR1 KGHSH, CDR2 LQKENI. The CDR3 DNA sequence: TGTGCCAGCTCACCATGGGCTCCCTATGCCGACACTGAAGCTTTCTTT. As protein: CASSPWAPYADTEAFF.